This is a list of T cell receptor beta chains from one sample in a study of long-term antiretroviral therapy in people with HIV. TCRdb keeps only in-frame clones here, not all; method: immunoSEQ multiplex PCR. This table holds roughly 20,000 clones, around 80% found once. The specimen was unsorted PBMCs, collected 4.1 years after starting antiretroviral therapy. These receptors were obtained from a woman between 40 and 50 years old with HIV. Each CDR3 is given with its conserved first and last residue. A D gene is named only where the DNA matches it firmly. The listing skips clone size in some rows; elsewhere it reads once, few, many or a size class.

TRBV9	TRBJ2-1	-	-	CASSPGQSGTEQFF	TGTGCCAGCAGCCCCGGACAGAGTGGGACTGAGCAGTTCTTC
TRBV7-2	TRBJ2-1	TRBD1	few	CASSFIQGNEQFF	TGTGCCAGCAGCTTCATACAGGGGAATGAGCAGTTCTTC
TRBV19	TRBJ2-7	-	-	CASSIVPGDEQYF	TGTGCCAGTAGTATAGTCCCGGGCGACGAGCAGTACTTC
TRBV7-9	TRBJ2-1	TRBD2	-	CASWGGAYNEQFF	TGTGCCAGCTGGGGGGGAGCCTACAATGAGCAGTTCTTC
TRBV19	TRBJ2-1	TRBD2	-	CASSSLREGPADEQFF	TGTGCCAGTAGTTCTCTGCGGGAGGGCCCTGCAGATGAGCAGTTCTTC
TRBV18	TRBJ1-1	-	few	CASSPLGGNTEAFF	TGTGCCAGCTCACCACTAGGGGGTAACACTGAAGCTTTCTTT
TRBV7-6	TRBJ2-2	-	-	CASSNNGELFF	TGTGCCAGCAGTAATAACGGGGAGCTGTTTTTT
TRBV5-1	TRBJ2-6	TRBD1	-	CASSPRDRGVLGANVLTF	TGCGCCAGCAGCCCCCGGGACAGGGGTGTGTTGGGGGCCAACGTCCTGACTTTC
TRBV7-9	TRBJ1-3	-	-	CASSAAGGIMSENTIYF	TGTGCCAGCAGCGCCGCCGGAGGGATAATGTCTGAAAACACCATATATTTT
TRBV28	TRBJ1-2	-	-	CASSLNDNFYTF	TGTGCCAGCAGTTTGAATGACAACTTCTACACCTTC
TRBV10-3	TRBJ1-2	-	-	CAISDDRLTRTAGYTF	TGTGCCATCAGTGATGATCGGTTGACGCGGACGGCCGGCTACACCTTC
TRBV7-9	TRBJ2-3	-	-	CASSLSGVITDTQYF	TGTGCCAGCAGCCTATCGGGAGTTATCACAGATACGCAGTATTTT
TRBV12-5	TRBJ1-4	-	-	CASGFSATNEKLFF	TGTGCTAGTGGTTTCTCTGCAACTAATGAAAAACTGTTTTTT
TRBV18	TRBJ2-1	TRBD2	-	CASSPHPSGSYNEQFF	TGTGCCAGCTCACCACATCCTAGCGGCTCCTACAATGAGCAGTTCTTC
TRBV4-3	TRBJ1-1	-	-	CASSYDLNTEAFF	TGCGCCAGCAGCTATGATTTGAACACTGAAGCTTTCTTT
TRBV9	TRBJ1-4	-	-	CASRGSGEKLFF	TGTGCCAGCAGGGGGTCCGGCGAAAAACTGTTTTTT
TRBV6-5	TRBJ2-3	-	-	CASSYEGDTTDTQYF	TGTGCCAGCAGTTACGAGGGGGACACCACAGATACGCAGTATTTT
TRBV9	TRBJ2-5	TRBD2	-	CASSGTSQETQYF	TGTGCCAGCAGCGGGACTAGTCAAGAGACCCAGTACTTC
TRBV19	TRBJ1-3	-	-	CASSPTQGPSGNTIYF	TGTGCCAGTAGTCCTACCCAGGGACCCTCTGGAAACACCATATATTTT